This TCR beta chain is from a study of identical twins. A word on this clonotype: No antigen is known for it.

Findings and limits, study-wide: For cord blood, abundant beta clonotypes had fewer insertions, unlike memory repertoires, which showed none.

CDR1 SGHAT and CDR2 FQDESV come from the germline V gene (reference sequence). This CDR3 is built from 20 residues. With V trimmed by 2 bases and J by 0 bases, 16 bases remained unmatched. TCRdb re-derived calls from the 5' RACE reads in MiXCR, one entry per CDR3 protein. The sample yields 650,000 to 750,000 distinct CDR3 sequences, around 20% seen once. The sample was also linked to a second study, of T cells expressing NK-cell markers.

This sequence was found in a woman under 30 in good health. Material: PBMCs. This chain links TRBV11-1 with TRBJ2-1; TRBD2 matches at 7 bases. The CDR3, as DNA: TGTGCCAGCAGCTTAAGGCGTTCCGGGGGGAGGGAGAGCTCCTACAATGAGCAGTTCTTC. Protein product: CASSLRRSGGRESSYNEQFF.